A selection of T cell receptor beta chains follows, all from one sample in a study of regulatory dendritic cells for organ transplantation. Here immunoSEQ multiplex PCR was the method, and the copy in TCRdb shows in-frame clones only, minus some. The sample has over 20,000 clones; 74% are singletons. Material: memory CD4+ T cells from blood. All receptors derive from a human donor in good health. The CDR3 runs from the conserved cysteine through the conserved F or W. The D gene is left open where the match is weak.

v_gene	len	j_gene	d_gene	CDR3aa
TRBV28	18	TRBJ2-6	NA	CASSSRGLTQSRANVLTF
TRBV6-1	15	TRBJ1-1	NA	CASSERTVWRTEAFF
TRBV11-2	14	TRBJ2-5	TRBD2	CASSLVTSGETQYF
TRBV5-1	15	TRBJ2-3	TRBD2	CASSGRDGFTDTQYF
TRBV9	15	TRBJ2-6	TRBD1	CASSGTGTGANVLTF
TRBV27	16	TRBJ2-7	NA	CASSSALARGGNEQYF
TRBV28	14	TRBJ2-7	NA	CASSSHRVVSEQYF
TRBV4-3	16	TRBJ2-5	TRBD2	CASSQDVGGGAETQYF
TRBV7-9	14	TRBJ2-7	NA	CASSLQQGSYEQYF
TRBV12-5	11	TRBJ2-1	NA	CASGFKGGQFF
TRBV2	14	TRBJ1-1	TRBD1	CASSKDRGNTEAFF
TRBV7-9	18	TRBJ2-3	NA	CASSLGATIRGAADTQYF
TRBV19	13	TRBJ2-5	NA	CASSRRVQETQYF
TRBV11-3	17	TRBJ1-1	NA	CASSQSFFSGSGTEAFF
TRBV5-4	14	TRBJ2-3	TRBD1	CASSRTGDPDTQYF
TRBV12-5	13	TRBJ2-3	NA	CASGLALTDTQYF
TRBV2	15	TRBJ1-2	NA	CASSENWGRYAGYTF
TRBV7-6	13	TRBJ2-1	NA	CASSPGARYEQFF
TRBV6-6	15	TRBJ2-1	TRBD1	CASSYEGQGAYEQFF
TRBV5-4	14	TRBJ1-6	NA	CASSRDTGSSPLHF
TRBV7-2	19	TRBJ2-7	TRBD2	CASSLSEGVAGGAAGEQYF
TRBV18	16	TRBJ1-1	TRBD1	CASSRSGDSLNTEAFF
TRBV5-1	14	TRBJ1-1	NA	CASSAGTAETEAFF
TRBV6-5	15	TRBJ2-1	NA	CASKLVASPYNEQFF
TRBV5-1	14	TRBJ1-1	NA	CASSLARENTEAFF
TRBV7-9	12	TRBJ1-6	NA	CASSPEGRPLHF
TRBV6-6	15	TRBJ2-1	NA	CASSAETSSYNEQFF
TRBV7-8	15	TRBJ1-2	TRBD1	CASSRAGQVNGGYTF
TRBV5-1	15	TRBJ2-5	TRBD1	CASGLTGTLQETQYF
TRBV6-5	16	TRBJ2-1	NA	CASSYSLGVGQDEQFF
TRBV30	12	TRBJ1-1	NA	CAWIRGGTEAFF
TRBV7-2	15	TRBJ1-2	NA	CASSLADRPFYGYTF
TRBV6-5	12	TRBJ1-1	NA	CATRGRNTEAFF
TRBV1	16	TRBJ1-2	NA	CTSSRGAEVTNYGYTF
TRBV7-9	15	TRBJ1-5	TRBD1	CASSRDRVGNQPQHF
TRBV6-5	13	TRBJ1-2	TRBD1	CASSPGDRGGYTF
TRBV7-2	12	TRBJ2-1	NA	CASRTTGPEQFF
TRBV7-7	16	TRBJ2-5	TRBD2	CASSSRLAGGRETQYF
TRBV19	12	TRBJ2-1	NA	CASTGRANEQFF
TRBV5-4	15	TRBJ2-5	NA	CASSPALGRGETQYF
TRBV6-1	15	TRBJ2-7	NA	CASRFELGDSYEQYF
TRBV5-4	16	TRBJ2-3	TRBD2	CASSGGGAGTTDTQYF
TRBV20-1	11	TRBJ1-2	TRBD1	CSARDRSYYTF
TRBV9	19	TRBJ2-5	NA	CASSVKAGVRGRGEETQYF
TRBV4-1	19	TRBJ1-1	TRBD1	CASSHQQPGWTGVNTEAFF